This entry lists 28 T cell receptor beta chains sequenced from one sample in a study of OX40 agonist ivuxolimab in advanced cancers. Sequencing was performed with immunoSEQ multiplex PCR; in TCRdb, only in-frame clones are kept and a portion is missing. The sample holds about 45,000 clones, 75% to 90% seen once. This material consisted of CD4+ or CD8+ T cells sorted from blood, taken in a trial of the OX40 agonist ivuxolimab. The receptors derive from an adult with an advanced solid tumor such as melanoma, head and neck, liver or kidney cancer.

This clone has just a few counts. The V gene is TRBV5-8, the J gene TRBJ2-1; possible D gene TRBD2, 6 bases. CDR1 is SGHTS and CDR2 is YDEGEE in the germline V gene. The germline V and J ends were trimmed by 4 bases and 8 bases, with 19 bases remaining between them. The CDR3 consists of 15 residues. In DNA, the CDR3 is TGTGCCAGCAGCCCCCGGGACTTTCGGGTCGATGAGCAGTTCTTC. This sequence encodes CASSPRDFRVDEQFF.

In regard to this clone: Relative to the germline gene, one junction end is altered; a read error may explain this. The rearrangement links TRBV11-2 to TRBJ1-4; TRBD1 agrees at 7 bases. The CDR3 is made up of 14 amino acids. CDR1 and CDR2 (germline): SGHAT, FQNNGV. The CDR3 is CASSFLTGSRKTVF. The DNA for the CDR3 is TGTGCCAGCAGCTTCTTGACAGGGTCAAGAAAAACTGTTTTT.

This chain links TRBV7-9 with TRBJ2-2, with D unclear. Trimming took off 1 base at V and 6 bases at J, with 3 bases between the two ends. The CDR3 covers 12 residues. Germline assignment: CDR1 SEHNR and CDR2 FQNEAQ (reference sequence). The CDR3 sequence: CASSLGSGELFF. CDR3 nucleotide sequence: TGTGCCAGCAGCTTAGGATCCGGGGAGCTGTTTTTT. The complete variable domain, with remaining parts taken from reference TRBV7-9 and TRBJ2-2, reads DTGVSQNPRHKITKRGQNVTFRCDPISEHNRLYWYRQTLGQGPEFLTYFQNEAQLEKSRLLSDRFSAERPKGSFSTLEIQRTEQGDSAMYLCASSLGSGELFFGEGSRLTVL.

V is TRBV6-5 and J is TRBJ1-4, with D uncertain. Germline CDR1 MNHEY, CDR2 SVGAGI. The V and J ends lost 2 bases and 1 base respectively, with 11 bases between them. The CDR3 totals 16 residues. As DNA, the CDR3 is TGTGCCAGCAGTTACGAATCTTCGGGAACTAATGAAAAACTGTTTTTT. Its translation: CASSYESSGTNEKLFF.

To note about this clone: The sample has other DNA sequences that encode this CDR3 too. J is TRBJ2-7 and V is TRBV2; the D is unclear. In germline, CDR1 is SNHLY, CDR2 FYNNEI. CDR3 length: 10 amino acids. Trimming removed 8 bases at V and 4 bases at J, with 6 bases between. The CDR3 loop reads CASSGYEQYF. The CDR3 DNA follows: TGTGCCAGCTCCGGTTACGAGCAGTACTTC.

This clone came up once. The V and J genes are TRBV23-1 and TRBJ1-3; D might be TRBD1 (6 bases). TRBV23-1 is treated as an ORF (open reading frame) with a function not yet certain. Trimming stripped 0 bases from V and 8 bases from J, with 20 bases between. The CDR3 length is 17 residues. The CDR3 region has the DNA TGCGCCAGCAGTCAATCGGTCCGATCAGGGGTATTGGACACCATATATTTT. It translates to CASSQSVRSGVLDTIYF.

This chain links TRBV4-3 with TRBJ2-7; TRBD1 matches 9 bases. This CDR3 has 15 amino acids. Germline CDR1 LGHNA, CDR2 YSLEER. Unmatched junction bases numbered 4, after V lost 1 base and J lost 3 bases. Here the CDR3 DNA reads TGCGCCAGCAGCCAAGGTTGGGACAGGGTCTACGAGCAGTACTTC. This codes for CASSQGWDRVYEQYF.

This chain connects TRBV11-2 to TRBJ2-1; TRBD1 is a possible D gene (6 bases). Germline CDR1 is SGHAT and CDR2 is FQNNGV. With 1 base removed from V and 7 bases from J, the gap between germline ends came to 8 bases. The CDR3 contains 13 residues. The CDR3 bases are TGTGCCAGCAGCTTAGGCAGGGGTAATGAGCAGTTCTTC. Protein sequence: CASSLGRGNEQFF.

This chain connects TRBV28 to TRBJ1-2; TRBD1 matches 10 bases. The CDR3 has 15 residues. Unmatched junction bases numbered 13, after V lost 7 bases and J lost 8 bases. Germline CDR1 and CDR2: MDHEN and SYDVKM. CDR3 sequence: CASTGPGQGPEGYTF. For the CDR3, the DNA is TGTGCCAGCACCGGGCCGGGACAGGGGCCGGAGGGCTACACCTTC.

The chain combines TRBV25-1 with TRBJ2-7; D unresolved. The germline CDR1 and CDR2 sequences are MGHDK and SYGVNS. V lost 2 bases, J lost 6 bases, and 11 bases lay in between. The CDR3 has 13 residues. In nucleotides, the CDR3 is TGTGCCAGCAGTGAAACATCAGGTGGCGAGCAGTACTTC. Its protein product is CASSETSGGEQYF.

J is TRBJ2-1 and V is TRBV28; D possibly uses TRBD1 or TRBD2 (6 bases each). V lost 7 bases and J lost 1, with 11 bases in between. The germline V gene encodes CDR1 MDHEN and CDR2 SYDVKM. CDR3 length: 14 amino acids. The CDR3 here is CASNEGGSYNEQFF. For the CDR3, the DNA is TGTGCCAGCAATGAGGGGGGTTCCTACAATGAGCAGTTCTTC.

There are a few counts of this clone. The chain employs TRBV6-6 and TRBJ1-1; D is ambiguous. Germline values: CDR1 MNHNY, CDR2 SVGAGI (reference sequence). This CDR3 spans 13 amino acids. V gave up 0 bases and J gave up 7 bases, with 9 bases separating them. In DNA form, the CDR3 reads TGTGCCAGCAGTTACTCGAGGGTAGGTGAAGCTTTCTTT. It encodes CASSYSRVGEAFF.

The gene calls are TRBV5-6 and TRBJ2-7; D is unclear. Germline CDR1 reads SGHDT; CDR2 reads YYEEEE. V was shortened by 1 base and J by 2 bases, with 10 bases between the two germline ends. This CDR3 has 14 amino acids. The CDR3, as DNA: TGTGCCAGCAGCTTGCAAGGGAATACCTACGAGCAGTACTTC. Amino acid sequence: CASSLQGNTYEQYF.

CDR3: CASSFSEGLNTEAFF. The DNA of the CDR3 is TGTGCCAGCAGTTTTTCAGAAGGGTTGAACACTGAAGCTTTCTTT. V and J are TRBV28 and TRBJ1-1; D gene unclear. The CDR3 extends over 15 amino acids. CDR1 and CDR2 (germline): MDHEN, SYDVKM. The germline V and J ends were trimmed by 3 bases and 0 bases, with 11 bases remaining between them.

The J gene is TRBJ2-2, the V gene TRBV7-2; the D is unclear. The CDR3 length is 15 residues. The germline gives CDR1 SGHTA, CDR2 FQGNSA. The V gene lost 3 bases and the J gene lost 6 bases, with 14 bases spanning the gap. The CDR3 reads CASSFRVLSAGELFF. The CDR3 nucleotides are TGTGCCAGCAGCTTCCGGGTCCTCTCTGCCGGGGAGCTGTTTTTT.

The gene calls are TRBV11-2 and TRBJ1-1; the D is unclear. Trimming removed 1 base from V and 4 bases from J, with 10 bases in between. Germline lookup yields CDR1 SGHAT and CDR2 FQNNGV. This CDR3 has 14 amino acids. Written as DNA, the CDR3 is TGTGCCAGCAGCTTAGGCGGGGAAGGCACTGAAGCTTTCTTT. Translation gives CASSLGGEGTEAFF. Supplemented by reference TRBV11-2 and TRBJ1-1, the full variable domain reads EAGVAQSPRYKIIEKRQSVAFWCNPISGHATLYWYQQILGQGPKLLIQFQNNGVVDDSQLPKDRFSAERLKGVDSTLKIQPAKLEDSAVYLCASSLGGEGTEAFFGQGTRLTVV.

V usage is TRBV27 and J usage is TRBJ2-2; no reliable D call. This CDR3 region has 14 residues. Per the germline V gene, CDR1 is MNHEY and CDR2 is SMNVEV (reference sequence). Trimming removed 5 bases from V and 1 base from J, with 8 bases in between. The CDR3 sequence is CASSVLLNTGELFF. The CDR3, as DNA: TGTGCCAGCAGTGTCCTTTTGAACACCGGGGAGCTGTTTTTT.

The chain combines TRBV7-9 with TRBJ1-2; D perhaps matches TRBD1 (6 bases). Trimming took 1 base from V and 6 from J, leaving 15 bases between them. The germline CDR1 and CDR2 sequences are SEHNR and FQNEAQ (reference sequence). The CDR3 spans 15 residues. The CDR3 DNA reads as TGTGCCAGCAGCTTAGGGGGGGGCAACAGTCATGGCTACACCTTC. Translation gives CASSLGGGNSHGYTF.

The chain employs TRBV27 and TRBJ2-7, with a tentative D call TRBD2 (5 bases). Looked up from germline, CDR1 is MNHEY and CDR2 is SMNVEV (reference sequence). This CDR3 comprises 14 residues. Between the trimmed V and J ends, which lost 5 bases and 0 bases, there was a span of 11 bases. The CDR3 sequence: CASSQFRGSYEQYF. CDR3 nucleotides: TGTGCCAGCAGTCAATTCCGGGGCTCCTACGAGCAGTACTTC.

This clone came up a few times. The J gene is TRBJ1-2, the V gene TRBV6-1; 10 bases line up with TRBD1. V shed 6 bases and J 0 bases; nucleotides not matched to a gene: 4. The CDR3 is made up of 15 amino acids. Germline V gene lookup returns CDR1 MNHNS and CDR2 SASEGT. CDR3: CASREGQGPNYGYTF. Here the CDR3 DNA reads TGTGCCAGCAGGGAGGGACAGGGGCCTAACTATGGCTACACCTTC.

This clone has just a few counts. The rearrangement uses TRBV7-9 and TRBJ1-2; TRBD1 is a possible D gene (5 bases). Germline V gene lookup returns CDR1 SEHNR and CDR2 FQNEAQ (reference sequence). CDR3 length equals 16 residues. Trimming stripped 0 bases from V and 4 bases from J, with 15 bases between. CDR3 protein: CASSLAPQGGSYGYTF. In DNA, the CDR3 is TGTGCCAGCAGCTTAGCGCCCCAGGGTGGTAGCTATGGCTACACCTTC. The whole variable domain, filled in from reference TRBV7-9 and TRBJ1-2, reads DTGVSQNPRHKITKRGQNVTFRCDPISEHNRLYWYRQTLGQGPEFLTYFQNEAQLEKSRLLSDRFSAERPKGSFSTLEIQRTEQGDSAMYLCASSLAPQGGSYGYTFGSGTRLTVV.

This clone came up once. The gene calls are TRBV19 and TRBJ2-3; TRBD1 might be the D (6 bases). The CDR3 runs 15 residues. V was shortened by 2 bases and J by 1 base, with 10 bases between the two germline ends. Germline V gene lookup returns CDR1 LNHDA and CDR2 SQIVND (reference sequence). The CDR3 here is CASSISDRRTDTQYF. The CDR3 DNA is TGTGCCAGTAGTATATCGGACAGACGCACAGATACGCAGTATTTT. Looking up the rest from reference TRBV19 and TRBJ2-3 gives the full variable domain: DGGITQSPKYLFRKEGQNVTLSCEQNLNHDAMYWYRQDPGQGLRLIYYSQIVNDFQKGDIAEGYSVSREKKESFPLTVTSAQKNPTAFYLCASSISDRRTDTQYFGPGTRLTVL.

J is TRBJ2-1 and V is TRBV5-1; no clear D gene. Germline CDR1 SGHRS, CDR2 YFSETQ. This CDR3 contains 14 residues. V was trimmed by 0 bases and J by 1 base, leaving 5 bases between them. CDR3 in DNA: TGCGCCAGCAGCTTGGTTACTTCCTACAATGAGCAGTTCTTC. Amino acids: CASSLVTSYNEQFF.

The chain recombines TRBV4-3 with TRBJ2-5; 13 nucleotides line up with TRBD2. The CDR3 contains 17 residues. V dropped 2 bases and J dropped 5; count of bases not matched to a gene: 8. Germline V CDR1 and CDR2: LGHNA, YSLEER. CDR3 in amino acids: CASSQIIGTSGAETQYF. The CDR3 nucleotides are TGCGCCAGCAGCCAAATTATAGGGACTAGCGGGGCCGAGACCCAGTACTTC.

The chain joins TRBV10-2 to TRBJ2-3; D is uncertain. Per germline, CDR1 WSHSY and CDR2 SAAADI. V lost 6 bases and J 2 bases, leaving 12 bases between the germline ends. The CDR3 spans 14 residues. The CDR3 here is CASSDPYDTDTQYF. As DNA, the CDR3 is TGCGCCAGCAGCGACCCATACGACACAGATACGCAGTATTTT.

V usage is TRBV5-1 and J usage is TRBJ2-2, with a weak D call TRBD2 (5 bases). This CDR3 is 15 amino acids long. Germline values: CDR1 SGHRS, CDR2 YFSETQ. The V end lost 0 bases, the J end lost 5 bases, and 11 bases lay between the germline ends. The CDR3 sequence is CASSLALPGTGELFF. In DNA, the CDR3 is TGCGCCAGCAGCTTGGCCCTCCCGGGGACCGGGGAGCTGTTTTTT.

The chain links TRBV19 to TRBJ1-2, with D tentatively TRBD1 (5 bases). Germline assignment: CDR1 LNHDA and CDR2 SQIVND (reference sequence). V dropped 5 bases and J dropped 2 bases, with 9 bases sitting between them. The CDR3 spans 13 residues. For the CDR3, the DNA is TGTGCCAGTAGTCCGACAGAGAACTATGGCTACACCTTC. It encodes CASSPTENYGYTF.

The V and J genes are TRBV7-2 and TRBJ2-7; no definite D call. The CDR3 covers 14 residues. Germline V gene lookup returns CDR1 SGHTA and CDR2 FQGNSA. The ends were cut back, 6 bases at V and 1 base at J, with 13 bases in the middle. CDR3 in amino acids: CASRAVGVSYEQYF. CDR3 bases: TGTGCCAGCAGGGCGGTGGGTGTATCCTACGAGCAGTACTTC.